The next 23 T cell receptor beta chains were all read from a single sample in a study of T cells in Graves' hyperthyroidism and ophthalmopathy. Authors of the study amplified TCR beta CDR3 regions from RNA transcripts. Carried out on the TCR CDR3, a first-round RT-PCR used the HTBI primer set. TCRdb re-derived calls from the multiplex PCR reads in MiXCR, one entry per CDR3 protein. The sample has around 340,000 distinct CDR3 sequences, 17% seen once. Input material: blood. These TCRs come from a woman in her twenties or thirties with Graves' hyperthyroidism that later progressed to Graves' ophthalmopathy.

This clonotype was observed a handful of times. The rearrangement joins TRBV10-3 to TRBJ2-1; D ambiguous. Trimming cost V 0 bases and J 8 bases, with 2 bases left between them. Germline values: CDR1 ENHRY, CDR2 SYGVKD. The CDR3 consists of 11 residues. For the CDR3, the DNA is TGTGCCATCAGTGAGTCCCATGAGCAGTTCTTC. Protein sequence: CAISESHEQFF.

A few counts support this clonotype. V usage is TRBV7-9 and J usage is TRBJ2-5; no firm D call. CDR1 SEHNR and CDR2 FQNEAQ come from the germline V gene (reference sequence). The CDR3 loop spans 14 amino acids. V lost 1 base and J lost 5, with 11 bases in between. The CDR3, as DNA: TGTGCCAGCAGCTTAGTGGGGAATGAGGAGACCCAGTACTTC. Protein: CASSLVGNEETQYF.

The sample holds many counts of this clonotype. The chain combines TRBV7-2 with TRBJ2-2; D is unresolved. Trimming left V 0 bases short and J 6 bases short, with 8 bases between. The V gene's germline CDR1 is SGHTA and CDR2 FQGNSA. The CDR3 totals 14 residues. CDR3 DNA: TGTGCCAGCAGCTTAGCGTCTCAGGCCGGGGAGCTGTTTTTT. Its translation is CASSLASQAGELFF. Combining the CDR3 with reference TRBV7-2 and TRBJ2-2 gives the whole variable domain GAGVSQSPSNKVTEKGKDVELRCDPISGHTALYWYRQSLGQGLEFLIYFQGNSAPDKSGLPSDRFSAERTGGSVSTLTIQRTQQEDSAVYLCASSLASQAGELFFGEGSRLTVL.

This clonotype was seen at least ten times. The CDR3: CASRTAGEGDTQYF. CDR3 in DNA: TGTGCCAGCAGAACAGCGGGAGAGGGAGATACGCAGTATTTT. The chain uses TRBV2 and TRBJ2-3, with 8 bases that match TRBD2. The V gene end was trimmed by 6 bases and the J gene end by 5 bases; junction bases not matched to a gene: 7. CDR1 SNHLY and CDR2 FYNNEI come from the germline V gene. The CDR3 extends over 14 amino acids. Variable domain in full (rest from reference TRBV2 and TRBJ2-3): EPEVTQTPSHQVTQMGQEVILRCVPISNHLYFYWYRQILGQKVEFLVSFYNNEISEKSEIFDDQFSVERPDGSNFTLKIRSTKLEDSAMYFCASRTAGEGDTQYFGPGTRLTVL.

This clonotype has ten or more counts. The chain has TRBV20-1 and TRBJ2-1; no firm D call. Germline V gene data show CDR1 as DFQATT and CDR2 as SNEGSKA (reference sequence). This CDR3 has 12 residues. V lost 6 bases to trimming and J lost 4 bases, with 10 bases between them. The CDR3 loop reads CSAVEVYNEQFF. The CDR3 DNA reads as TGCAGTGCAGTGGAAGTATACAATGAGCAGTTCTTC.

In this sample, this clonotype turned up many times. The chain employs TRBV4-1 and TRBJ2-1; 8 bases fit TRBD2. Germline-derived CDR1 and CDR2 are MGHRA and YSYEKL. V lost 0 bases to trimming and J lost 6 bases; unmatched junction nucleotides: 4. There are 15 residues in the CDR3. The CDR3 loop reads CASSQDPAGANEQFF. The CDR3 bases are TGCGCCAGCAGCCAAGATCCAGCGGGAGCCAATGAGCAGTTCTTC.

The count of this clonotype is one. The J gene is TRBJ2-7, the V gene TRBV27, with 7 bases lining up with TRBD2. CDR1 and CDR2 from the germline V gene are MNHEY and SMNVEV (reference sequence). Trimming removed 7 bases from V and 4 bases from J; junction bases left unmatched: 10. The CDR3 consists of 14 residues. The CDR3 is CASKWGGSGYEQYF. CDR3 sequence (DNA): TGTGCCAGCAAATGGGGGGGATCCGGTTACGAGCAGTACTTC.

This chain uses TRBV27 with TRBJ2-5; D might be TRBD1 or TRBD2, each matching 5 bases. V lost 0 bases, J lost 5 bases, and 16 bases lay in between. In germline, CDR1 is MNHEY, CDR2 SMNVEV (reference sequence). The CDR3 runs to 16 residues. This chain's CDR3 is CASSLSGDGARETQYF. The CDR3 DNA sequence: TGTGCCAGCAGTTTATCCGGGGATGGGGCGCGGGAGACCCAGTACTTC.

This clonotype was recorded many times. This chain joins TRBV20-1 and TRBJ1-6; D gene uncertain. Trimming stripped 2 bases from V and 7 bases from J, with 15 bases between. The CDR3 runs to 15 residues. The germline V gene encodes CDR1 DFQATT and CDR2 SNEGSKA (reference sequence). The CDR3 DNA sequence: TGCAGTGCTAGATGGGCAAACCCTCCAAATTCACCCCTCCACTTT. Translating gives CSARWANPPNSPLHF.

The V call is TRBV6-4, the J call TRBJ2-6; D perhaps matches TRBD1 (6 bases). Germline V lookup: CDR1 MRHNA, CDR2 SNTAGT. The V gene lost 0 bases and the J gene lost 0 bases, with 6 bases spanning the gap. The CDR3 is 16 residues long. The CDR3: CASSDSGGSGANVLTF. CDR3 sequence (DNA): TGTGCCAGCAGTGACTCAGGGGGCTCTGGGGCCAACGTCCTGACTTTC.

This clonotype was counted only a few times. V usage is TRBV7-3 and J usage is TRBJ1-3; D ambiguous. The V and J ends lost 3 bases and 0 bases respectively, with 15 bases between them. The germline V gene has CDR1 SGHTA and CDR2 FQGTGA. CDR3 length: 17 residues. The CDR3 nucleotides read TGTGCCAGCAGCTTCGGGCCGGACGGGAGCTCTGGAAACACCATATATTTT. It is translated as CASSFGPDGSSGNTIYF. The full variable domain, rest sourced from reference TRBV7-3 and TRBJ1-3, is GAGVSQTPSNKVTEKGKYVELRCDPISGHTALYWYRQSLGQGPEFLIYFQGTGAADDSGLPNDRFFAVRPEGSVSTLKIQRTERGDSAVYLCASSFGPDGSSGNTIYFGEGSWLTVV.

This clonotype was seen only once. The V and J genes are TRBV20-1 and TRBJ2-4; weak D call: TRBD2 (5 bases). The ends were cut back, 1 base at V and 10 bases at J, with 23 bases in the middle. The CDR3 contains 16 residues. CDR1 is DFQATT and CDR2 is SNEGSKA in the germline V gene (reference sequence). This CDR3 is CSARGPGNPAIGIQYF. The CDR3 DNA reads TGCAGTGCTAGAGGACCGGGGAACCCGGCCATAGGGATTCAGTACTTC.

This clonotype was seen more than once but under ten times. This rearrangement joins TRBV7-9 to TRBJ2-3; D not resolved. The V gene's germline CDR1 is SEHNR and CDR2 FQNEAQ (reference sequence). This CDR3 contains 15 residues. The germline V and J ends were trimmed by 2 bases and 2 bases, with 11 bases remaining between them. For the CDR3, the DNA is TGTGCCAGCAGCTTACGCAGGCTTGCCACAGATACGCAGTATTTT. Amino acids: CASSLRRLATDTQYF.

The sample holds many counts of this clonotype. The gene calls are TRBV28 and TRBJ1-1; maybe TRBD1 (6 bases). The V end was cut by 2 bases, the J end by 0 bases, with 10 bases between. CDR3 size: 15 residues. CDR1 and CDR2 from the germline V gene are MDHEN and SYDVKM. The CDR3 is CASSLRGGLNTEAFF. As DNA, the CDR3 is TGTGCCAGCAGTTTAAGGGGGGGGTTGAACACTGAAGCTTTCTTT.

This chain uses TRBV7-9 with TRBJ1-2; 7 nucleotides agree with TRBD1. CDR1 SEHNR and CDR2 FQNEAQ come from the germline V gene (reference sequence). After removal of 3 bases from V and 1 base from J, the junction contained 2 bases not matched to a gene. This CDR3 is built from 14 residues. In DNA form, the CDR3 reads TGTGCCAGCAGCTTCAGGGGGGTTAACTATGGCTACACCTTC. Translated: CASSFRGVNYGYTF.

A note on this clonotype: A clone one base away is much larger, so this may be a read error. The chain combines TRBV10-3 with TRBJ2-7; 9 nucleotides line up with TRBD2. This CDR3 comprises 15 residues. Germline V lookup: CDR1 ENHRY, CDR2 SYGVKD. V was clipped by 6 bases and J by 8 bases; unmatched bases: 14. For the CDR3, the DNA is TGTGCCATCAGCTCACCGGGACTAGCAGGATACAAGCAGTACTTC. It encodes CAISSPGLAGYKQYF.

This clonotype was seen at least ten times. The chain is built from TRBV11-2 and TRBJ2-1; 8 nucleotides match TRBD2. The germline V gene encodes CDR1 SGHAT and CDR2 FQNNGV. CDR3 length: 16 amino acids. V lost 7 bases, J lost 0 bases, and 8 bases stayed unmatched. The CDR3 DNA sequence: TGTGCCAGCACATACGCGGGGGGCCCCTCCTACAATGAGCAGTTCTTC. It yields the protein CASTYAGGPSYNEQFF. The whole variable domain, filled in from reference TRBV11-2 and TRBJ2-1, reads EAGVAQSPRYKIIEKRQSVAFWCNPISGHATLYWYQQILGQGPKLLIQFQNNGVVDDSQLPKDRFSAERLKGVDSTLKIQPAKLEDSAVYLCASTYAGGPSYNEQFFGPGTRLTVL.

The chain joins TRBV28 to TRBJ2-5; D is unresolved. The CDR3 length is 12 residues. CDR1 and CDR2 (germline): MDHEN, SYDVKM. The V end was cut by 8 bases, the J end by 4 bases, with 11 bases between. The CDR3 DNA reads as TGTGCCAGCGGTGGGGTTGGAGAGACCCAGTACTTC. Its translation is CASGGVGETQYF.

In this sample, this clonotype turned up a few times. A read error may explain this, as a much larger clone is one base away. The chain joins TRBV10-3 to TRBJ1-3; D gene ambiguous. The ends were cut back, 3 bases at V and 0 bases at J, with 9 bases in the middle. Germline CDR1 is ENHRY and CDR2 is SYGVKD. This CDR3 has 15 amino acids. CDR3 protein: CAISDVAGSGNTIYF. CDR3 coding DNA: TGTGCCATCAGTGACGTAGCTGGCTCTGGAAACACCATATATTTT.

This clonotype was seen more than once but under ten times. This CDR3 is CASSYGPTEAFF. The CDR3 DNA follows: TGTGCCAGCAGTTACGGTCCTACTGAAGCTTTCTTT. The V gene is TRBV6-2 or TRBV6-3, the J gene TRBJ1-1; D ambiguous. Germline V gene lookup returns CDR1 MNHEY and CDR2 SVGEGT. Trimming removed 2 bases from V and 5 bases from J, with 6 bases in between. The CDR3 consists of 12 residues.

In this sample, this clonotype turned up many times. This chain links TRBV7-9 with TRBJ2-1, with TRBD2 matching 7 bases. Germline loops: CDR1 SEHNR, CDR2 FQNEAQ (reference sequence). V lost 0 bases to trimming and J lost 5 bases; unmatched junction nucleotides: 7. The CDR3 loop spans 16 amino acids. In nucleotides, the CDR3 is TGTGCCAGCAGCTTAGCGTCTAGCGGTACAGACAATGAGCAGTTCTTC. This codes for CASSLASSGTDNEQFF.

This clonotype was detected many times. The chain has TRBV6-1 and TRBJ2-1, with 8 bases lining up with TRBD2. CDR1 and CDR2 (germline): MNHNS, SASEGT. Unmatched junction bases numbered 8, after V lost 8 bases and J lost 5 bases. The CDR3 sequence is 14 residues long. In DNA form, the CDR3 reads TGTGCCAGCCAGCTTAGCGGGACCAACAATGAGCAGTTCTTC. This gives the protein CASQLSGTNNEQFF.

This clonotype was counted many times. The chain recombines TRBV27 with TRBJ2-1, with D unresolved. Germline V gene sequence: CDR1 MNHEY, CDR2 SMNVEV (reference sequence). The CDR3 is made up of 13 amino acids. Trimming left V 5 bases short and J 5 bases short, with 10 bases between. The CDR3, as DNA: TGTGCCAGCAGTCATTCCCGCAACAATGAGCAGTTCTTC. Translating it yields CASSHSRNNEQFF.